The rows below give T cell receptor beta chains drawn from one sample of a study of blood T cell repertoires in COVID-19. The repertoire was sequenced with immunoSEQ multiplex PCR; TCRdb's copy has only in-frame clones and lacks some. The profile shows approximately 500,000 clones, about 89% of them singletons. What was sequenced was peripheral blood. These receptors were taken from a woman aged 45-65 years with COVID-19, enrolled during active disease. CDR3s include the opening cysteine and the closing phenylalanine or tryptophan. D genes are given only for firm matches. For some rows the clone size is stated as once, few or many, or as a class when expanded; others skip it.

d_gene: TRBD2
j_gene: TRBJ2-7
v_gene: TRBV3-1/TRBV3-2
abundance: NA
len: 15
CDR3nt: TGTGCCAGCAGCCAAGGAACTAGCGGGGGCCACGAGCAGTACTTC
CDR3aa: CASSQGTSGGHEQYF

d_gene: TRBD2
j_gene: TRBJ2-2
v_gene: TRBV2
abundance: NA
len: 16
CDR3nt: TGTGCCAGCAGTTCTGGACTAGCGGAAAACACCGGGGAGCTGTTTTTT
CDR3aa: CASSSGLAENTGELFF

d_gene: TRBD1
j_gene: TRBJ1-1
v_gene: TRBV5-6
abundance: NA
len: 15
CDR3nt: TGTGCCAGCAGCTTAATGAGCTTCAGGGGGACTGAAGCTTTCTTT
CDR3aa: CASSLMSFRGTEAFF

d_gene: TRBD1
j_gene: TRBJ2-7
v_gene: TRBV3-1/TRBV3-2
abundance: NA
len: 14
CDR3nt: TGTGCCAGCAGCCAGTCGGACAGGGTAAACGAGCAGTACTTC
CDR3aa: CASSQSDRVNEQYF

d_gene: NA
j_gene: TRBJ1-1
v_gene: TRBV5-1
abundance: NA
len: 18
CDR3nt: TGCGCCAGCAGCTTATGGCCGACATCAGGTGTCCGGAACACTGAAGCTTTCTTT
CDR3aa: CASSLWPTSGVRNTEAFF

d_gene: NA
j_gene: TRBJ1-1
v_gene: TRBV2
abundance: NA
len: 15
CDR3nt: TGTGCCAGCAGTGTGGTAGGGCAGGGAAACACTGAAGCTTTCTTT
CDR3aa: CASSVVGQGNTEAFF

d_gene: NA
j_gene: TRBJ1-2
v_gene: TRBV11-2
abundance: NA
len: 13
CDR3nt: TGTGCCAGCAGCTCCGGACAGTCCTATGGCTACACCTTC
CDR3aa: CASSSGQSYGYTF

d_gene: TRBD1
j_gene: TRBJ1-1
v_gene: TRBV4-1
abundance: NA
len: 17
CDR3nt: TGCGCCAGCAGCCAAGAAAGAGGACAGGGCGCGAACACTGAAGCTTTCTTT
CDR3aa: CASSQERGQGANTEAFF

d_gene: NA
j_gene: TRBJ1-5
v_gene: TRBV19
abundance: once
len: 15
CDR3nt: TGTGCCAGTAGTATCACCCGGGATAGCAATCAGCCCCAGCATTTT
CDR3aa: CASSITRDSNQPQHF

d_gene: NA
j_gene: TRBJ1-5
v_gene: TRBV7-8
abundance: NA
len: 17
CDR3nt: TGTGCCAGCAGCTCGTTAGGACAGACCACTAGCAATCAGCCCCAGCATTTT
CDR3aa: CASSSLGQTTSNQPQHF

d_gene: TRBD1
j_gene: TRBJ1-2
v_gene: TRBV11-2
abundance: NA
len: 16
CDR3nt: TGTGCCAGCAGCTTGGCGGGGACAGGGGCCGTCTATGGCTACACCTTC
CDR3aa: CASSLAGTGAVYGYTF

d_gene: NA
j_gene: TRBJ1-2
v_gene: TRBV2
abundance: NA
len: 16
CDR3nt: TGTGCCAGCAGTGAAGCAGCGGGCAGGGCCGAGAATGGCTACACCTTC
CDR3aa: CASSEAAGRAENGYTF

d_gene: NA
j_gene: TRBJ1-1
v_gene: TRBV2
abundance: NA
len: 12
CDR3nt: TGTGTCACAGCACTGGGAGGACCGGAAGCTTTCTTT
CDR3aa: CVTALGGPEAFF

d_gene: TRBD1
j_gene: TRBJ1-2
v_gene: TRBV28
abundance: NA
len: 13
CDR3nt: TGTGCCAGCAGTTTAACACAGGGGTATGGCTACACCTTC
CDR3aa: CASSLTQGYGYTF

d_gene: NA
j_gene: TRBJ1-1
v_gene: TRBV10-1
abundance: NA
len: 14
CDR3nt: TGCGCCAGCAGTGAGTCGGGAGTCCCCATGGAGACTTTCTTT
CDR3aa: CASSESGVPMETFF

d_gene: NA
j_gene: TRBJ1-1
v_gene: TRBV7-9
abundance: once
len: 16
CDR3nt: TGTGCCAGCAGCTTAGAGAGGGGGACCCCGGGCACTGAAGCTTTCTTT
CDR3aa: CASSLERGTPGTEAFF

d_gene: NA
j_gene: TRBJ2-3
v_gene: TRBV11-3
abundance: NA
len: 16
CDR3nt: TGTGCCAGCAGCTTAGGGAGGAGCGCCGACACAGATACGCAGTATTTT
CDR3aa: CASSLGRSADTDTQYF

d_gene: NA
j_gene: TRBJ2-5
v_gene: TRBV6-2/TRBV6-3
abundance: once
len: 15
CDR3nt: TGTGCCAGCAGTTACTCGACGGACTCTCAAGAGACCCAGTACTTC
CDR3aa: CASSYSTDSQETQYF

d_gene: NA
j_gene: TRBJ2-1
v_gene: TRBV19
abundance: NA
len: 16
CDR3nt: TGTGCCAGTAGTATTAATGCGGGGGCCACCTACAATGAGCAGTTCTTC
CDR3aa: CASSINAGATYNEQFF

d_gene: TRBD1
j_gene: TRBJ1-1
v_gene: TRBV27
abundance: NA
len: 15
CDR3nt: TGTGCCAGCAGTTCTGGGACAGGGGGTAGCACTGAAGCTTTCTTT
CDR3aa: CASSSGTGGSTEAFF

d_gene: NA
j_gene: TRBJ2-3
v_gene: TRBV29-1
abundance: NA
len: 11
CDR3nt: TGCAGCGTATCACTCACAGATACGCAGTATTTT
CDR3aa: CSVSLTDTQYF

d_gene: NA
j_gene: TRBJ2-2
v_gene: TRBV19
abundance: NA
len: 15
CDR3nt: TGTGCCAGTAGTATTAGGGGATCCCAAACCGGGGAGCTGTTTTTT
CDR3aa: CASSIRGSQTGELFF

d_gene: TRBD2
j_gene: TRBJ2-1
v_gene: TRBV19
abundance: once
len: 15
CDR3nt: TGTGCCAGTAGTATAGCTAGCGGGGGGCATAAAGAGCAGTTCTTC
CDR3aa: CASSIASGGHKEQFF

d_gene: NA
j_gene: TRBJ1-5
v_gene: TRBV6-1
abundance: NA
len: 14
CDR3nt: TGTGCCAGCAGTGAACCCTTAAGCAATCAGCCCCAGCATTTT
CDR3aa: CASSEPLSNQPQHF

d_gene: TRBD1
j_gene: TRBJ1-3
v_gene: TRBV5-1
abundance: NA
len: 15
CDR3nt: TGCGCCAGCAGCTTGAGACAGGGTACTGGAAACACCATATATTTT
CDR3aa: CASSLRQGTGNTIYF

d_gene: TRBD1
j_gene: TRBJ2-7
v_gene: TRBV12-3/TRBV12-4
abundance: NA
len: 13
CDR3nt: TGTGCCAGCAGTTTAGGGGACAGTCGCGAGCAGTACTTC
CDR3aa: CASSLGDSREQYF

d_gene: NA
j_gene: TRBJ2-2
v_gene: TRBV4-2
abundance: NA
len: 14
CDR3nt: TGTGCCAGCAGCCAATTCTACGGAGACGGGGAGCTGTTTTTT
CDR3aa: CASSQFYGDGELFF

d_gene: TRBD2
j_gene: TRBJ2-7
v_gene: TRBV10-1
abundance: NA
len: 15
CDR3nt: TGCGCCAGCAGCGCAACTAGCGGGGACACCTACGAGCAGTACTTC
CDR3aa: CASSATSGDTYEQYF

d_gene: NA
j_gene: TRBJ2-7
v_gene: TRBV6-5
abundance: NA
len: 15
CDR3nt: TGTGCCAGCAGCTCCCTCCGGGACAAAGAGGGAGAGCAGTACTTC
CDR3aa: CASSSLRDKEGEQYF

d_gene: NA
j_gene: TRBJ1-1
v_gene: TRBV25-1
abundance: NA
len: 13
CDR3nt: TGTGCCAGCAGTGACCTCCCTCGGACAGAAGCTTTCTTT
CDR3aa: CASSDLPRTEAFF

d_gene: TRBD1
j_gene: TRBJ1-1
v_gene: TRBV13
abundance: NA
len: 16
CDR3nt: TGTGCCAGCAGCCCTCGGACAGGGTCCGAGAACACTGAAGCTTTCTTT
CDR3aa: CASSPRTGSENTEAFF

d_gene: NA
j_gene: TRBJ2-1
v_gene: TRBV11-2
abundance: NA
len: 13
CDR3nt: TGTGCCAGCAGCTTTGGTCTAGTCAATGAGCAGTTCTTC
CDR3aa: CASSFGLVNEQFF

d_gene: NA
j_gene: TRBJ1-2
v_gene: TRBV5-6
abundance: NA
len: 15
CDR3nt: TGTGCCAGCAGCCCACGGGGAGGGACCGGGTATGGCTACACCTTC
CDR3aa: CASSPRGGTGYGYTF

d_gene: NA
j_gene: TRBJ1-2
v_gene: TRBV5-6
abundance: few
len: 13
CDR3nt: TGTGCCAGCAGTTCCGGTGGAGCTGGTGGCTACACCTTC
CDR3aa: CASSSGGAGGYTF

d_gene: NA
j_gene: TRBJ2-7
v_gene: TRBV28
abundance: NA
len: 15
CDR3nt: TGTGCCAGCAGTTTTATCGCCCAGGCCCCCTACGAGCAGTACTTC
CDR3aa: CASSFIAQAPYEQYF

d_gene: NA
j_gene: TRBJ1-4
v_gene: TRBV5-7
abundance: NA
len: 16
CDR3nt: TGTGCCAGCAGCTTTAGTCGGGGAAAGAAGAGTGAAAAACTGTTTTTT
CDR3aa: CASSFSRGKKSEKLFF

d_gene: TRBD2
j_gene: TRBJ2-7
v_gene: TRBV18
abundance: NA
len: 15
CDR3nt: TGTGCCAGCTCACCAACTAGCGGGGTCCTCGGGGAGCAGTACTTC
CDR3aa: CASSPTSGVLGEQYF

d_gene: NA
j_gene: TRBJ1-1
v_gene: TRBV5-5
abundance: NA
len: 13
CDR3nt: TGTGCCAGCAGCCCCGAGTCTAGGATGGGAGATTTCTTT
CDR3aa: CASSPESRMGDFF

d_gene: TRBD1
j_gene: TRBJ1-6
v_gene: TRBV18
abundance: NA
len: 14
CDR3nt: TGTGCCAGCTCACCAACCAGGGGGCCTTCACCCCTCCACTTT
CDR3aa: CASSPTRGPSPLHF

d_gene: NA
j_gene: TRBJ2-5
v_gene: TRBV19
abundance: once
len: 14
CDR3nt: TGTGCCAGTAGTATAGCTGGCGGAGGAGAGACCCAGTACTTC
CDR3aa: CASSIAGGGETQYF

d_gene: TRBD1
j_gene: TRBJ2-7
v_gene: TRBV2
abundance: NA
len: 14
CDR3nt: TGTGCCAGCAATTTACAGGGGGCCCTATACGAGCAGTACTTC
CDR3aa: CASNLQGALYEQYF

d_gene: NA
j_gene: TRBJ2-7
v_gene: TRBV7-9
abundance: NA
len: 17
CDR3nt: TGTGCCAGCAGCCACGCGGGAAACACAGGAAAAGCCTACGAGCAGTACTTC
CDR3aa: CASSHAGNTGKAYEQYF

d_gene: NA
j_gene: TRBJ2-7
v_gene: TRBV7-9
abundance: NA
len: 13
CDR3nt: TGTGCCAGCAGCCCATGGTCCACGGGGGAGCAGTACTTC
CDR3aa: CASSPWSTGEQYF

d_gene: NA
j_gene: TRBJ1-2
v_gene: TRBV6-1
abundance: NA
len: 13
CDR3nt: TGTGCCAGCAGTGATTTGCAGGTCTATGGCTACACCTTC
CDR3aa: CASSDLQVYGYTF

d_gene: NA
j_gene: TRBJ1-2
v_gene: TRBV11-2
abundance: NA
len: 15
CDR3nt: TGTGCCAGCAGCTCACGACAGAGCAGTAGGGATGGCTACACCTTC
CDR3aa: CASSSRQSSRDGYTF

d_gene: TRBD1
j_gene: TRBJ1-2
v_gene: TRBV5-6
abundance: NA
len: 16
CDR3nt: TGTGCCAGCAGCTGGGGGACAGGGGAGGAACTATATGGCTACACCTTC
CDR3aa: CASSWGTGEELYGYTF

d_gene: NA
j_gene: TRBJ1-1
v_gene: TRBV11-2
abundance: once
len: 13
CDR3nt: TGTGCCAGCAGCAGTCAGGGGAACACTGAAGCTTTCTTT
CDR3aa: CASSSQGNTEAFF

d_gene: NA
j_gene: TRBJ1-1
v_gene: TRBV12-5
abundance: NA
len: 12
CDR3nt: TGTGCTAGTGGTTTGCAGAACACTGAAGCTTTCTTT
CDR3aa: CASGLQNTEAFF

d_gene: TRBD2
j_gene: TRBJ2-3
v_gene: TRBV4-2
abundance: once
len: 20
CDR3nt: TGTGCCAGCAGCCAGGGGACTAGCGGGGGGGCGTTTGGAAGAGCAGATACGCAGTATTTT
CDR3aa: CASSQGTSGGAFGRADTQYF

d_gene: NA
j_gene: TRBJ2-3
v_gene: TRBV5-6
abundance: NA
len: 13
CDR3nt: TGTGCCAGCAGCTTATACTTCACAGATACGCAGTATTTT
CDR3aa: CASSLYFTDTQYF